This T cell receptor (beta chain) was identified during a study of blood T cell repertoires in COVID-19. Study-wide context: Specimens from acute and convalescent COVID-19 originated in the United States, Italy and Spain. Sources were T cells, B-cell-depleted T cells, or PBMCs; the material itself was cDNA or gDNA.

Patients in Seattle were enrolled during active infection, then followed longitudinally. Trimming left V 6 bases short and J 6 bases short, with 33 bases between. This CDR3 has 19 residues. Libraries were prepared by immunoSEQ multiplex PCR; TCRdb keeps only in-frame clonotypes and omits some of them. The repertoire holds roughly 230,000 clones, with 90% as singletons. V usage is TRBV23-1 and J usage is TRBJ2-7; weak D call: TRBD2 (5 bases). TRBV23-1 is flagged as an ORF with uncertain function. This TCR was recovered from a woman aged 55 to 70 with COVID-19, enrolled during active disease. The sequenced sample was peripheral blood. The DNA for the CDR3 is TGCGCCAGCAGATCCCAATGGACGGTGTACTCGGGAAGGATCTCCGAGCAGTACTTC. Protein: CASRSQWTVYSGRISEQYF.